Presented here are 8 T cell receptor beta chains from one specimen sequenced in a study of T cell responses to AZD1222 COVID-19 vaccine. Profiling relied on immunoSEQ multiplex PCR, and the TCRdb table lists in-frame clones only, not all of them. The top ten clones hold around 1.6% of a sample with around 180,000 clones, 94% of them seen once. The starting material was peripheral blood, obtained 28 days after the second AZD1222 dose. The receptors stem from an adult who received the AZD1222 COVID-19 vaccine.

This chain links TRBV19 with TRBJ1-1; D is unresolved. V shed 0 bases and J shed 5 bases, with 19 bases lying between them. Germline V gene sequence: CDR1 LNHDA, CDR2 SQIVND (reference sequence). This CDR3 is 17 amino acids long. CDR3 nucleotide sequence: TGTGCCAGTAGTATAGAGATTTGGGAGAACCGGAGGACTGAAGCTTTCTTT. Protein sequence: CASSIEIWENRRTEAFF.

The chain joins TRBV19 to TRBJ2-5; TRBD1 matches at 12 bases. V dropped 0 bases and J dropped 5; count of bases not matched to a gene: 10. Germline V gene data show CDR1 as LNHDA and CDR2 as SQIVND (reference sequence). There are 18 residues in the CDR3. As DNA, the CDR3 is TGTGCCAGTAGTATAGAGGGGACAGGGGGCCCTTCGAGGGAGACCCAGTACTTC. Amino acid sequence: CASSIEGTGGPSRETQYF.

The chain is built from TRBV5-4 and TRBJ1-2; D remains unclear. Trimming took off 0 bases at V and 4 bases at J, with 7 bases between the two ends. CDR3 length equals 13 residues. Germline CDR1 is SGHNT and CDR2 is YYREEE (reference sequence). The CDR3 DNA reads as TGTGCCAGCAGCTTGGAAGCTCCCTATGGCTACACCTTC. It codes for CASSLEAPYGYTF. The full variable domain, completed using reference TRBV5-4 and TRBJ1-2, is ETGVTQSPTHLIKTRGQQVTLRCSSQSGHNTVSWYQQALGQGPQFIFQYYREEENGRGNFPPRFSGLQFPNYSSELNVNALELDDSALYLCASSLEAPYGYTFGSGTRLTVV.

The rearrangement links TRBV7-2 to TRBJ1-3; D may be TRBD1 (6 bases). The CDR3 is made up of 16 amino acids. Germline lookup yields CDR1 SGHTA and CDR2 FQGNSA. V shed 4 bases and J shed 0 bases, with 13 bases lying between them. CDR3: CASSSEDSYSGNTIYF. CDR3 DNA sequence: TGTGCCAGCAGCTCGGAGGACAGTTACTCTGGAAACACCATATATTTT.

This clone turned up a few times. V usage is TRBV9 and J usage is TRBJ1-1; no firm D call. Trimming took off 1 base at V and 6 bases at J, with 10 bases between the two ends. The CDR3 consists of 13 residues. Germline CDR1 and CDR2: SGDLS and YYNGEE. The CDR3 loop reads CASSVLVGSEAFF. The CDR3 DNA sequence: TGTGCCAGCAGCGTACTTGTGGGTTCTGAAGCTTTCTTT.

The V and J genes are TRBV19 and TRBJ2-7, with D possibly TRBD1 on 6 matching bases. Looked up from germline, CDR1 is LNHDA and CDR2 is SQIVND (reference sequence). The V gene lost 1 base and the J gene lost 4 bases, with 17 bases spanning the gap. The CDR3 is 16 amino acids. CDR3 DNA: TGTGCCAGTAGTATAGCCACGGCGGGCCAGGGGTACGAGCAGTACTTC. Encoded protein: CASSIATAGQGYEQYF. Complete variable domain (other parts from reference TRBV19 and TRBJ2-7): DGGITQSPKYLFRKEGQNVTLSCEQNLNHDAMYWYRQDPGQGLRLIYYSQIVNDFQKGDIAEGYSVSREKKESFPLTVTSAQKNPTAFYLCASSIATAGQGYEQYFGPGTRLTVT.

The chain recombines TRBV7-6 with TRBJ2-5; 12 bases line up with TRBD2. There are 17 residues in the CDR3. The ends lost 5 bases at V and 5 bases at J; junction bases unmatched: 12. Germline CDR1 and CDR2: SGHVS and FNYEAQ. CDR3 coding DNA: TGTGCCAGCAGCCAACGGACTAGCGGGACTATTGGGGAGACCCAGTACTTC. Translated, it gives CASSQRTSGTIGETQYF. Full variable domain (rest looked up from reference TRBV7-6 and TRBJ2-5): GAGVSQSPRYKVTKRGQDVALRCDPISGHVSLYWYRQALGQGPEFLTYFNYEAQQDKSGLPNDRFSAERPEGSISTLTIQRTEQRDSAMYRCASSQRTSGTIGETQYFGPGTRLLVL.

This clone showed up just a few times. Other nucleotide sequences in the sample specify the same CDR3. This sequence joins TRBV4-3 and TRBJ2-7; 8 bases fit TRBD1. The V segment lost 2 bases and the J segment 2 bases; nucleotides outside the gene matches: 2. This CDR3 has 14 residues. Looked up from germline, CDR1 is LGHNA and CDR2 is YSLEER. CDR3 nucleotide sequence: TGCGCCAGCAGCCAACGGACAGGGACCTACGAGCAGTACTTC. Its protein is CASSQRTGTYEQYF.